A single sample gave rise to the 30 T cell receptor beta chains below, sequenced in a study of blood T cells in healthy people across ages. For the second PCR, which ran for about 7 to 12 cycles, a sample-barcoded 5' primer and a J-beta primer mix were used. Each CDR3 protein is one row after TCRdb ran MiXCR on the 5' RACE reads. The profile shows about 680,000 distinct CDR3 sequences, 45% to 50% of them singletons. Sequenced: blood. These receptors all stem from a woman between 55 and 75 years old in good health.

The chain couples TRBV9 to TRBJ2-7; 10 nucleotides match TRBD2. The DNA end is a closer match to TRBJ2-5, so the J assignment may be wrong. Germline V gives CDR1 SGDLS, CDR2 YYNGEE. The CDR3 consists of 16 residues. As DNA, the CDR3 is TGTGCCAGCAGCGTAGAGAAAGCGGGAGGGTTTGAGACCCAGTACTTC. Its translation: CASSVEKAGGFETQYF.

This clonotype is a singleton in its sample. This rearrangement joins TRBV28 to TRBJ2-4; tentatively, D is TRBD2 (6 bases). This CDR3 is built from 14 residues. Deletions cut 2 bases from V and 6 bases from J, with 11 bases between. In germline, CDR1 is MDHEN, CDR2 SYDVKM. The CDR3 is CASSLGGAGNIQYF. CDR3 sequence (DNA): TGTGCCAGCAGTTTAGGAGGGGCGGGAAACATTCAGTACTTC.

This clonotype was counted a few times. This chain joins TRBV15 and TRBJ2-3; a weak D match, TRBD2 (6 bases). Germline V gene lookup returns CDR1 LNHNV and CDR2 YYDKDF (reference sequence). CDR3 length: 13 residues. V was clipped by 7 bases and J by 2 bases, with 10 bases between them. CDR3 coding DNA: TGTGCCACCAAGGAGGGGACCACAGATACGCAGTATTTT. Encoded protein: CATKEGTTDTQYF.

The chain carries TRBV4-2 and TRBJ2-7; 7 nucleotides agree with TRBD2. The J call is doubtful: the DNA matches TRBJ2-4 better. The CDR3 is 16 amino acids. Germline V gene sequence: CDR1 LGHNA, CDR2 YNFKEQ. CDR3 protein: CASSPMGGLHKNIQYF. The CDR3 bases are TGTGCCAGCAGCCCCATGGGGGGACTACACAAAAACATTCAGTACTTC.

The sample holds a few counts of this clonotype. The chain employs TRBV4-2 and TRBJ2-3; no firm D call. CDR1 and CDR2 (germline): LGHNA, YNFKEQ. The V gene lost 2 bases and the J gene lost 2 bases, with 17 bases spanning the gap. The CDR3 covers 17 residues. The CDR3 sequence is CASSQNVLTDYTDTQYF. The CDR3, as DNA: TGTGCCAGCAGCCAAAATGTTCTTACCGATTACACAGATACGCAGTATTTT.

This clonotype was found once. The CDR3 loop reads CASELLAGETQYF. CDR3 nucleotides: TGTGCCAGCGAACTACTAGCGGGAGAGACCCAGTACTTC. V and J are TRBV11-2 and TRBJ2-5; 9 bases are a match to TRBD2. This CDR3 contains 13 residues. Trimming took 8 bases from V and 4 from J; bases not matched to a gene: 5. Germline assignment: CDR1 SGHAT and CDR2 FQNNGV. The full variable domain, with the rest looked up from reference TRBV11-2 and TRBJ2-5, is EAGVAQSPRYKIIEKRQSVAFWCNPISGHATLYWYQQILGQGPKLLIQFQNNGVVDDSQLPKDRFSAERLKGVDSTLKIQPAKLEDSAVYLCASELLAGETQYFGPGTRLLVL.

A few counts support this clonotype. This rearrangement joins TRBV20-1 to TRBJ2-7; D call uncertain. The germline V gene encodes CDR1 DFQATT and CDR2 SNEGSKA (reference sequence). This CDR3 contains 12 residues. Trimming took off 6 bases at V and 2 bases at J, with 11 bases between the two ends. CDR3: CSAATVAYEQYF. The DNA of the CDR3 is TGCAGTGCCGCTACGGTGGCCTACGAGCAGTACTTC.

Of note for this clonotype: One end of the junction does not line up with germline, which may come from a read error. The chain joins TRBV7-2 to TRBJ1-1; TRBD1 aligns across 11 bases. Per germline, CDR1 SGHTA and CDR2 FQGNSA. The CDR3 is 18 residues long. CDR3: CASSLEGTGGPMNTGAFF. Written as DNA, the CDR3 is TGTGCCAGCAGCTTAGAAGGGACAGGGGGTCCCATGAACACTGGAGCTTTCTTT.

This clonotype appeared a few times. The gene calls are TRBV20-1 and TRBJ2-3, with 8 bases identical to TRBD2. The V gene's germline CDR1 is DFQATT and CDR2 SNEGSKA (reference sequence). V gave up 8 bases and J gave up 6 bases; unmatched junction bases: 10. The length of the CDR3 is 13 residues. As DNA, the CDR3 is TGCAGTCCGCTACGTCGGGGGGGGGATACGCAGTATTTT. Translation gives CSPLRRGGDTQYF.

The genes are TRBV28 and TRBJ1-4; 7 nucleotides match TRBD1. This CDR3 spans 15 amino acids. Per germline, CDR1 MDHEN and CDR2 SYDVKM. V gave up 2 bases and J gave up 7 bases; unmatched junction bases: 7. The CDR3 is CASSLGTATGEKLFF. DNA of the CDR3: TGTGCCAGCAGTTTAGGGACAGCAACGGGTGAAAAACTGTTTTTT. The whole variable domain, remainder taken from reference TRBV28 and TRBJ1-4, is DVKVTQSSRYLVKRTGEKVFLECVQDMDHENMFWYRQDPGLGLRLIYFSYDVKMKEKGDIPEGYSVSREKKERFSLILESASTNQTSMYLCASSLGTATGEKLFFGSGTQLSVL.

This chain uses TRBV20-1 with TRBJ2-1; D is perhaps TRBD1 (5 bases). Germline assignment: CDR1 DFQATT and CDR2 SNEGSKA (reference sequence). Deletions cut 2 bases from V and 2 bases from J, with 10 bases between. This CDR3 region has 14 residues. The CDR3 DNA reads as TGCAGTGCTAGAAGAACCAGGGCCTACAATGAGCAGTTCTTC. As protein: CSARRTRAYNEQFF.

The chain has TRBV20-1 and TRBJ1-5; TRBD1 matches at 7 bases. The CDR3 is made up of 12 amino acids. Germline assignment: CDR1 DFQATT and CDR2 SNEGSKA (reference sequence). V shed 4 bases and J 11 bases; nucleotides not matched to a gene: 8. CDR3 sequence: CSANRGEMAQHF. CDR3 bases: TGCAGTGCTAACAGGGGAGAAATGGCCCAGCATTTT.

V is TRBV5-1 and J is TRBJ2-5; D gene unclear. Trimming took off 6 bases at V and 4 bases at J, with 13 bases between the two ends. The CDR3 spans 13 residues. The V gene's germline CDR1 is SGHRS and CDR2 YFSETQ. The CDR3 DNA sequence: TGCGCCAGCACGCCATACCGTCGAGAGACCCAGTACTTC. Translated: CASTPYRRETQYF.

Comments on this clonotype: One end of the junction is discordant with germline, which a read error may explain. V gene TRBV11-2 combines with J gene TRBJ1-5, with no clear D. The CDR3 loop spans 15 amino acids. Germline assignment: CDR1 SGHAT and CDR2 FQNNGV. CDR3 protein: CASSLDGRDNQPQHF. For the CDR3, the DNA is TGTGCCAGCAGCCTAGACGGACGGGATAATCAGCCCCAGCATTTT.

Only a few counts were recorded for this clonotype. CDR3 sequence reads: CASSVLSNQETQYF. The CDR3 DNA is TGTGCCAGCAGCGTATTGTCCAACCAAGAGACCCAGTACTTC. The chain carries TRBV9 and TRBJ2-5; D is unresolved. Deletions cut 1 base from V and 0 bases from J, with 7 bases between. The length of the CDR3 is 14 residues. Germline-derived CDR1 and CDR2 are SGDLS and YYNGEE.

This clonotype was picked up a small number of times. The gene calls are TRBV7-2 and TRBJ2-7; a possible D gene is TRBD2 (5 bases). V lost 5 bases, J lost 2 bases, and 19 bases lay in between. Germline V lookup: CDR1 SGHTA, CDR2 FQGNSA. CDR3 length: 16 residues. CDR3 amino acids: CASSRVVGAGAYEQYF. For the CDR3, the DNA is TGTGCCAGCAGCCGCGTTGTGGGAGCCGGGGCCTACGAGCAGTACTTC.

V is TRBV28 and J is TRBJ1-4; D remains unclear. Germline CDR1 and CDR2: MDHEN and SYDVKM. V was shortened by 6 bases and J by 6 bases, with 20 bases between the two germline ends. The CDR3 loop spans 16 amino acids. CDR3 residues: CASSSGISPVDEKLFF. CDR3 nucleotides: TGTGCCAGCAGCTCCGGGATCAGCCCGGTTGATGAAAAACTGTTTTTT.

The sample holds a few counts of this clonotype. The genes are TRBV27 and TRBJ2-1; 13 nucleotides align to TRBD2. CDR1 and CDR2 from the germline V gene are MNHEY and SMNVEV (reference sequence). The length of the CDR3 is 14 residues. V dropped 8 bases and J dropped 10; count of bases not matched to a gene: 8. CDR3 nucleotides: TGTGCCAGCGCCCCAGGGACTAGCGGGGTGGAGCAGTTCTTC. This encodes CASAPGTSGVEQFF.

This chain links TRBV7-3 with TRBJ2-3; 8 bases line up with TRBD2. V shed 4 bases, J shed 4 bases, and the junction held 13 bases outside the gene matches. Germline CDR1 SGHTA, CDR2 FQGTGA. The CDR3 totals 17 residues. CDR3 region: CASSSRTSGRGADTQYF. The CDR3 DNA follows: TGTGCCAGCAGCTCCCGGACCAGCGGGAGAGGGGCAGATACGCAGTATTTT.

Many counts were recorded for this clonotype. The chain employs TRBV27 and TRBJ2-7; 7 positions match TRBD1. This CDR3 comprises 14 residues. CDR1 is MNHEY and CDR2 is SMNVEV in the germline V gene (reference sequence). The J segment lost 1 base and the V segment lost 6 bases, leaving 6 bases of the junction unmatched. The CDR3 DNA is TGTGCCAGCAGACGACAGGGTGGTTCCTACGAGCAGTACTTC. Translated: CASRRQGGSYEQYF.

Comments on this clonotype: The junction departs from germline at one end; a sequencing error may be responsible. This sequence joins TRBV29-1 and TRBJ2-6; 10 bases fit TRBD1. The CDR3 contains 16 residues. Germline CDR1 is SQVTM and CDR2 is ANQGSEA. CDR3 sequence: CSAGQGGLSGANVPTF. CDR3 nucleotides: TGCAGCGCAGGACAGGGGGGCCTCTCTGGGGCCAACGTCCCGACTTTC.

V usage is TRBV6-6 and J usage is TRBJ2-3; 11 bases match TRBD1. CDR1 is MNHNY and CDR2 is SVGAGI in the germline V gene (reference sequence). The junction had 4 bases not matched to a gene; V was cut back by 5 bases and J by 6 bases. The CDR3 spans 14 residues. The CDR3 coding sequence is TGTGCCAGCAGTGGGGACAGGGGGTGGGATACGCAGTATTTT. It is translated as CASSGDRGWDTQYF.

The chain is built from TRBV6-5 and TRBJ2-7; tentative D call: TRBD1 (5 bases). Germline V gene sequence: CDR1 MNHEY, CDR2 SVGAGI. There are 16 residues in the CDR3. V was pared by 0 bases and J by 2 bases, with 14 bases between. DNA for the CDR3: TGTGCCAGCAGTTACTCAGTGGGGCAGACAGCCTACGAGCAGTACTTC. Translating gives CASSYSVGQTAYEQYF.

The CDR3 sequence: CATSNPGTSAFNEQFF. DNA of the CDR3: TGTGCCACCAGTAATCCCGGGACTAGCGCCTTCAATGAGCAGTTCTTC. The rearrangement links TRBV24-1 to TRBJ2-1, with 10 nucleotides matching TRBD2. The CDR3 is 16 amino acids. The germline gives CDR1 KGHDR, CDR2 SFDVKD. The V gene end was trimmed by 6 bases and the J gene end by 6 bases; junction bases not matched to a gene: 10.

The J gene is TRBJ2-1, the V gene TRBV3-1, with no clear D. Germline V gene lookup returns CDR1 LGHDT and CDR2 YNNKEL (reference sequence). The CDR3 is 15 residues long. Trimming removed 0 bases at V and 7 bases at J, with 13 bases between. CDR3 region: CASSQDGSRGNEQFF. CDR3 DNA sequence: TGTGCCAGCAGCCAAGATGGTAGTAGAGGAAATGAGCAGTTCTTC.

This clonotype was counted a few times. J is TRBJ2-7 and V is TRBV14, with D perhaps matching TRBD1 (5 bases). V dropped 1 base and J dropped 0 bases, with 13 bases sitting between them. The germline gives CDR1 SGHDN, CDR2 FVKESK. This CDR3 is built from 16 residues. CDR3 coding DNA: TGTGCCAGCAGCCAAGCTTATCGACAGAGCTCCTACGAGCAGTACTTC. It is translated as CASSQAYRQSSYEQYF.

This clonotype showed up just once. In DNA form, the CDR3 reads TGTGCCAGCAGCCCCCCGGCGGGGGCCCAGCAGTTCTTC. This translates into CASSPPAGAQQFF. This sequence joins TRBV7-9 and TRBJ2-1; tentative D call: TRBD2 (7 bases). V lost 5 bases, J lost 11 bases, and 16 bases lay in between. Germline V gene data show CDR1 as SEHNR and CDR2 as FQNEAQ (reference sequence). The CDR3 extends over 13 amino acids.

This chain links TRBV25-1 with TRBJ2-3, with no clear D. Germline V gene data show CDR1 as MGHDK and CDR2 as SYGVNS. The CDR3 spans 16 residues. Trimming pared 4 bases from V and 1 base from J, leaving 15 bases between. CDR3 sequence: CASSAMGSWGTDTQYF. The CDR3 bases are TGTGCCAGCAGTGCAATGGGGTCATGGGGCACAGATACGCAGTATTTT.

This clonotype was observed a single time. The CDR3 sequence: CASSPYVTASGSKEQFF. Written as DNA, the CDR3 is TGTGCCAGCAGCCCCTATGTCACGGCTAGCGGGAGTAAGGAGCAGTTCTTC. This rearrangement joins TRBV3-1 to TRBJ2-1; 10 positions match TRBD2. V dropped 4 bases and J dropped 10; count of bases not matched to a gene: 16. The CDR3 is 17 residues long. The V gene's germline CDR1 is LGHDT and CDR2 YNNKEL (reference sequence).

The chain uses TRBV28 and TRBJ1-2, with a possible D match to TRBD1 (6 bases). The length of the CDR3 is 16 residues. CDR1 is MDHEN, CDR2 SYDVKM, per germline. Trimming took off 5 bases at V and 0 bases at J, with 16 bases between the two ends. The CDR3 coding sequence is TGTGCCAGCAGTCCCCCCCTCTGGACAGCTAACTATGGCTACACCTTC. Protein product: CASSPPLWTANYGYTF.